Listed here is a single T cell receptor beta chain. V shed 2 bases, J shed 2 bases, and the junction held 6 bases outside the gene matches. The CDR3 has 16 residues. Germline CDR1 SGDLS, CDR2 YYNGEE. This sample was taken from a study of T cell changes during pregnancy in multiple sclerosis. The data were produced by immunoSEQ multiplex PCR, yet TCRdb's version contains in-frame clones alone and is incomplete. The table includes 50,000 to 70,000 clones, 90% to 95% detected once. The receptor's source is a female donor with multiple sclerosis, enrolled in a pregnancy study. Material: CD8+ T cells from peripheral blood mononuclear cells, obtained before pregnancy. The chain links TRBV9 to TRBJ2-1; TRBD2 aligns across 8 bases. CDR3 protein: CASSVGGALAYNEQFF. For the CDR3, the DNA is TGTGCCAGCAGCGTCGGGGGGGCATTAGCCTACAATGAGCAGTTCTTC.